Each of the 17 T cell receptor beta chains below was sequenced from the same sample in a study of cytomegalovirus exposure and HLA in healthy donors. PCR employed 60 Vbeta and 13 Jbeta primers. The repertoire was sequenced with immunoSEQ multiplex PCR; TCRdb's copy has only in-frame clones and lacks some. The sample gives around 150,000 clones, roughly four fifths of which show up once; around 4.3% is in the top ten. Sequenced material: PBMCs. Receptors were obtained from a man between 45 and 60 years old in good health and CMV-seropositive.

The V call is TRBV9, the J call TRBJ2-7; D possibly corresponds to TRBD2 (5 bases). The germline gives CDR1 SGDLS, CDR2 YYNGEE. The CDR3 consists of 13 residues. V lost 3 bases and J lost 3, with 10 bases in between. The CDR3 DNA is TGTGCCAGCAGCGACGGCGGAGGCTACGAGCAGTACTTC. It encodes CASSDGGGYEQYF.

The J gene is TRBJ2-5, the V gene TRBV5-4; 7 positions agree with TRBD1. Matching the DNA end better, TRBJ2-7 makes the J call doubtful. Germline V gene lookup returns CDR1 SGHNT and CDR2 YYREEE (reference sequence). The CDR3 spans 15 residues. CDR3: CASSPPGQMTYEQYF. In DNA form, the CDR3 reads TGTGCCAGCAGCCCCCCGGGACAGATGACCTACGAGCAGTACTTC.

This clone has just a few counts. V gene TRBV2 combines with J gene TRBJ2-1, with 11 bases that match TRBD1. Germline assignment: CDR1 SNHLY and CDR2 FYNNEI. Unmatched junction bases numbered 7, after V lost 8 bases and J lost 7 bases. The CDR3 consists of 14 residues. The CDR3 reads CASLRTGGVNEQFF. The CDR3 DNA sequence: TGTGCCAGCCTCAGGACAGGGGGCGTGAATGAGCAGTTCTTC.

This clone has only a few counts. The chain uses TRBV28 and TRBJ1-2; no clear D gene. Looked up from germline, CDR1 is MDHEN and CDR2 is SYDVKM. The CDR3 loop spans 15 amino acids. V lost 2 bases and J lost 8, with 18 bases in between. The CDR3 spells CASSLIGRPEAGYTF. The CDR3 DNA follows: TGTGCCAGCAGTTTAATCGGCCGGCCTGAAGCGGGCTACACCTTC.

This clone showed up just a few times. The rearrangement joins TRBV5-8 to TRBJ2-1, with 12 bases matching TRBD2. J was trimmed by 7 bases and V by 0 bases; bases with no gene match: 2. The CDR3 consists of 15 residues. Germline-derived CDR1 and CDR2 are SGHTS and YDEGEE. The CDR3: CASSLGLAGENEQFF. CDR3 bases: TGTGCCAGCAGCTTGGGACTAGCGGGAGAGAATGAGCAGTTCTTC.

This clone occurred once. This chain uses TRBV9 with TRBJ2-5, with TRBD1 matching 11 bases. The J call may be in error: the DNA end matches TRBJ2-7 better. Germline V gives CDR1 SGDLS, CDR2 YYNGEE. This CDR3 contains 14 residues. The DNA of the CDR3 is TGTGCCAGCAGCGCGGGACAGGGGGGCTACGAGCAGTACTTC. It encodes CASSAGQGGYEQYF.

This chain uses TRBV5-1 with TRBJ2-2, with unresolved D. The CDR3 is 13 residues long. Per germline, CDR1 SGHRS and CDR2 YFSETQ. V was shortened by 0 bases and J by 5 bases, with 5 bases between the two germline ends. CDR3: CASSLDFTGELFF. DNA for the CDR3: TGCGCCAGCAGCTTGGACTTTACCGGGGAGCTGTTTTTT.

The J gene is TRBJ1-6, the V gene TRBV5-6; 12 nucleotides align to TRBD1. The V and J ends lost 2 bases and 6 bases, in that order; junction bases with no gene match: 3. Germline V CDR1 and CDR2: SGHDT, YYEEEE. This CDR3 has 16 residues. The CDR3 sequence is CASSLGTGGVNSPLHF. The CDR3 nucleotides read TGTGCCAGCAGCTTAGGGACAGGGGGCGTTAATTCACCCCTCCACTTT. The full variable domain, rest sourced from reference TRBV5-6 and TRBJ1-6, is DAGVTQSPTHLIKTRGQQVTLRCSPKSGHDTVSWYQQALGQGPQFIFQYYEEEERQRGNFPDRFSGHQFPNYSSELNVNALLLGDSALYLCASSLGTGGVNSPLHFGNGTRLTVT.

V and J are TRBV27 and TRBJ1-2; 9 bases map to TRBD1. V shed 0 bases and J 5 bases; nucleotides not matched to a gene: 7. The CDR3 length is 16 residues. Germline loops: CDR1 MNHEY, CDR2 SMNVEV (reference sequence). DNA of the CDR3: TGTGCCAGCAGTTTATCAGGGACAGGGTCGCCATATGGCTACACCTTC. The encoded protein is CASSLSGTGSPYGYTF.

The V and J genes are TRBV5-6 and TRBJ2-7; D is perhaps TRBD2 (6 bases). Trimming left V 3 bases short and J 3 bases short, with 13 bases between. This CDR3 spans 14 amino acids. The germline CDR1 and CDR2 sequences are SGHDT and YYEEEE. The CDR3 DNA follows: TGTGCCAGCAGCTGGGGAGGTGTAGACTACGAGCAGTACTTC. This encodes CASSWGGVDYEQYF.

As DNA, the CDR3 is TGTGCCAGCAGCCCTCCTCCAGGGGGCTACAATGAGCAGTTCTTC. Its protein is CASSPPPGGYNEQFF. V and J are TRBV28 and TRBJ2-1, with 7 bases fitting TRBD1. Trimming removed 6 bases from V and 3 bases from J; junction bases left unmatched: 8. CDR3 length: 15 residues. Germline V gene data show CDR1 as MDHEN and CDR2 as SYDVKM.

The J gene is TRBJ2-7, the V gene TRBV28; 9 nucleotides align to TRBD2. Germline V gene data show CDR1 as MDHEN and CDR2 as SYDVKM. This CDR3 contains 14 residues. V shed 5 bases and J 6 bases; nucleotides not matched to a gene: 8. The CDR3 loop is CASSAPGLAAEQYF. The DNA of the CDR3 is TGTGCCAGCAGTGCCCCGGGACTAGCTGCCGAGCAGTACTTC.

The CDR3: CASSLTFVGGGAETQYF. The CDR3 nucleotides read TGTGCCAGCAGCTTGACTTTCGTTGGCGGGGGGGCAGAGACCCAGTACTTC. The chain combines TRBV5-4 with TRBJ2-5; 9 bases line up with TRBD2. The germline V gene encodes CDR1 SGHNT and CDR2 YYREEE (reference sequence). V shed 1 base and J 4 bases; nucleotides not matched to a gene: 11. This CDR3 has 17 amino acids.

This clone was seen a few times. V usage is TRBV19 and J usage is TRBJ1-5, with 10 bases fitting TRBD1. From germline, CDR1 is LNHDA and CDR2 SQIVND (reference sequence). CDR3 length: 15 residues. V shed 3 bases, J shed 4 bases, and the junction held 3 bases outside the gene matches. CDR3 protein: CASSMGQGPNQPQHF. The CDR3 DNA reads as TGTGCCAGTAGTATGGGACAGGGGCCGAATCAGCCCCAGCATTTT.

This chain links TRBV5-4 with TRBJ2-2, with 8 bases fitting TRBD1. From germline, CDR1 is SGHNT and CDR2 YYREEE (reference sequence). This CDR3 has 15 amino acids. J lost 3 bases, V lost 2 bases, and 3 bases had no gene match. CDR3 in DNA: TGTGCCAGCAGCTTACCGACAGGGGACACCGGGGAGCTGTTTTTT. The encoded protein is CASSLPTGDTGELFF.

This chain connects TRBV4-1 to TRBJ2-7, with 7 bases aligning to TRBD1. V lost 0 bases and J lost 2; bases outside the gene matches: 4. CDR1 and CDR2 from the germline V gene are MGHRA and YSYEKL. The CDR3 sequence is 15 residues long. The CDR3 DNA is TGCGCCAGCAGCCAAGACCGGGGACAGACCTACGAGCAGTACTTC. It specifies CASSQDRGQTYEQYF.

This chain joins TRBV7-8 and TRBJ2-3, with 9 positions matching TRBD2. The trim removed 2 bases at V and 5 bases at J, leaving 17 bases unmatched. The CDR3 is 19 amino acids. Germline lookup yields CDR1 SGHVS and CDR2 FQNEAQ. The CDR3 is CASSLKSTWAGGPQDTQYF. In DNA form, the CDR3 reads TGTGCCAGCAGCTTAAAATCTACCTGGGCGGGGGGGCCTCAAGATACGCAGTATTTT.